The 15 T cell receptor beta chains below all came from one sample that was sequenced in a study of blood T cell repertoires in COVID-19. Sequenced by immunoSEQ multiplex PCR; TCRdb stores in-frame clones only, minus some. The sample records some 150,000 clones, roughly 84% being singletons. The specimen was peripheral blood. The receptors come from a human donor with acute or convalescent COVID-19. The donor label of this sample is uncertain.

V and J are TRBV5-5 and TRBJ2-7, with D possibly matching TRBD1 (6 bases). The CDR3 has 14 residues. V was trimmed by 2 bases and J by 1 base, leaving 10 bases between them. Germline CDR1 is SGHKS and CDR2 is YYEKEE (reference sequence). This CDR3 reads CASSLLQGSYEQYV. The DNA for the CDR3 is TGTGCCAGCAGCTTACTTCAGGGGTCCTACGAGCAGTACGTC.

The chain couples TRBV7-2 to TRBJ2-3, with D uncertain. CDR1 is SGHTA, CDR2 FQGNSA, per germline. V was shortened by 1 base and J by 0 bases, with 5 bases between the two germline ends. This CDR3 has 14 amino acids. For the CDR3, the DNA is TGTGCCAGCAGCTTAGATACTAGCACAGATACGCAGTATTTT. The encoded protein is CASSLDTSTDTQYF.

The rearrangement joins TRBV5-1 to TRBJ1-1; D may be TRBD1 (6 bases). Germline-derived CDR1 and CDR2 are SGHRS and YFSETQ. The CDR3 spans 14 residues. The V end lost 4 bases, the J end lost 4 bases, and 14 bases lay between the germline ends. This CDR3 reads CASSNDRFRTEAFF. The CDR3 DNA reads TGCGCCAGCAGCAACGACAGGTTTCGCACTGAAGCTTTCTTT.

The chain employs TRBV11-3 and TRBJ1-6; 7 bases match TRBD1. V was pared by 1 base and J by 6 bases, with 0 bases of the junction left unmatched. The V gene's germline CDR1 is SGHNT and CDR2 YENEEA. The CDR3 runs to 14 residues. The DNA of the CDR3 is TGTGCCAGCAGCTTAGCAGGGGGTAATTCACCCCTCCACTTT. This gives the protein CASSLAGGNSPLHF.

The chain links TRBV12-3 or TRBV12-4 to TRBJ2-3, with D uncertain. The CDR3 spans 13 residues. Trimming cost V 6 bases and J 2 bases, with 9 bases left between them. The CDR3: CASSITNTDTQYF. In DNA, the CDR3 is TGTGCCAGCAGCATCACAAACACAGATACGCAGTATTTT.

The chain combines TRBV7-9 with TRBJ1-2; D is perhaps TRBD1 (5 bases). V was shortened by 4 bases and J by 1 base, with 10 bases between the two germline ends. The germline CDR1 and CDR2 sequences are SEHNR and FQNEAQ (reference sequence). The CDR3 runs 14 residues. The CDR3 loop reads CASSSYQGNYGYTF. CDR3 nucleotide sequence: TGTGCCAGCAGCTCCTATCAGGGTAACTATGGCTACACCTTC.

The chain combines TRBV10-3 with TRBJ1-3; possible D gene TRBD1, 6 bases. This CDR3 is built from 16 residues. V was shortened by 3 bases and J by 0 bases, with 12 bases between the two germline ends. Germline-derived CDR1 and CDR2 are ENHRY and SYGVKD. The CDR3 DNA follows: TGTGCCATCAGTGAAACAGGGAGGGACTCTGGAAACACCATATATTTT. It translates to CAISETGRDSGNTIYF.

V gene TRBV19 combines with J gene TRBJ2-1; 11 bases fit TRBD2. CDR1 LNHDA and CDR2 SQIVND come from the germline V gene (reference sequence). The CDR3 has 17 amino acids. V shed 7 bases and J 0 bases; nucleotides not matched to a gene: 8. Written as DNA, the CDR3 is TGTGCCAGTATGGTACTAGCGGGAGACAGCTCCTACAATGAGCAGTTCTTC. Encoded protein: CASMVLAGDSSYNEQFF.

Concerning this clone: Germline is not matched at one junction end, which may reflect a read error. This chain joins TRBV7-2 and TRBJ1-2; TRBD1 matches at 7 bases. This CDR3 is built from 13 residues. CDR1 is SGHTA, CDR2 FQGNSA, per germline. The CDR3 region has the DNA TGTGCCAGCAGCTCGGGACAGACCCCTACCGCTTCCTTC. It codes for CASSSGQTPTASF. Full variable domain (remainder filled in from reference TRBV7-2 and TRBJ1-2): GAGVSQSPSNKVTEKGKDVELRCDPISGHTALYWYRQSLGQGLEFLIYFQGNSAPDKSGLPSDRFSAERTGGSVSTLTIQRTQQEDSAVYLCASSSGQTPTASFGSGTRLTVV.

J is TRBJ1-6 and V is TRBV5-4; D is perhaps TRBD1 (6 bases). CDR1 is SGHNT and CDR2 is YYREEE in the germline V gene (reference sequence). Trimming stripped 0 bases from V and 8 bases from J, with 9 bases between. This CDR3 contains 14 residues. CDR3 DNA: TGTGCCAGCAGCTTGGCAGGGGTCGATTCACCCCTCCACTTT. Amino acid sequence: CASSLAGVDSPLHF. Drawing the rest from reference TRBV5-4 and TRBJ1-6, the complete variable domain is ETGVTQSPTHLIKTRGQQVTLRCSSQSGHNTVSWYQQALGQGPQFIFQYYREEENGRGNFPPRFSGLQFPNYSSELNVNALELDDSALYLCASSLAGVDSPLHFGNGTRLTVT.

The V call is TRBV10-1, the J call TRBJ2-7; 11 positions agree with TRBD1. With V trimmed by 4 bases and J by 7 bases, 6 bases remained unmatched. The CDR3 runs 14 residues. Per the germline V gene, CDR1 is WNHNN and CDR2 is SYGVQD (reference sequence). CDR3 nucleotide sequence: TGCGCCAGCAGTGTTGGACAGGGGGCAGAGGAGCAGTACGTC. It codes for CASSVGQGAEEQYV.

V gene TRBV6-5 combines with J gene TRBJ1-1; D gene ambiguous. This CDR3 has 13 amino acids. CDR1 is MNHEY, CDR2 SVGAGI, per germline. V was pared by 6 bases and J by 0 bases, with 8 bases between. The CDR3 coding sequence is TGTGCCAGCAGCGCCTACTTGAACACTGAAGCTTTCTTT. Encoded protein: CASSAYLNTEAFF.

The chain carries TRBV19 and TRBJ2-3; weak D call: TRBD2 (6 bases). The length of the CDR3 is 16 residues. Germline lookup yields CDR1 LNHDA and CDR2 SQIVND (reference sequence). Trimming left V 1 base short and J 6 bases short, with 17 bases between. The DNA of the CDR3 is TGTGCCAGTAGTATAGTGGGAGCGGGTTCCTTGGATACGCAGTATTTT. It is translated as CASSIVGAGSLDTQYF. Using reference TRBV19 and TRBJ2-3 for the parts outside the CDR3, the full variable domain is DGGITQSPKYLFRKEGQNVTLSCEQNLNHDAMYWYRQDPGQGLRLIYYSQIVNDFQKGDIAEGYSVSREKKESFPLTVTSAQKNPTAFYLCASSIVGAGSLDTQYFGPGTRLTVL.

The gene calls are TRBV5-1 and TRBJ2-1, with 10 bases lining up with TRBD2. The CDR3 is 18 residues long. Germline V gene lookup returns CDR1 SGHRS and CDR2 YFSETQ. CDR3 region: CATGRGFPGTSDYNEQFF. The CDR3 nucleotides read TGCGCGACAGGTCGTGGTTTTCCCGGGACTAGCGACTACAATGAGCAGTTCTTC.

The V gene is TRBV7-3, the J gene TRBJ2-5; D is possibly TRBD2 (5 bases). Germline V gene data show CDR1 as SGHTA and CDR2 as FQGTGA. The CDR3 runs 13 residues. V was pared by 4 bases and J by 1 base, with 7 bases between. This chain's CDR3 is CASSSGSQETQYF. CDR3 DNA sequence: TGTGCCAGCAGCTCGGGGAGCCAAGAGACCCAGTACTTC.